The sequence of this T cell receptor beta chain was determined in a study of T cell repertoires and leukemia-associated antigens (dated by TCRdb to between 2018 and 2021). Some background on the complete study: Per sample, about 5.1 to 6.6 million read pairs and roughly 3 to 5.0 million effective reads were obtained, for approximately 16 million effective reads in total. Using in vitro peptide stimulation of healthy T cells, the study set out to figure out what antigen is recognized by a TCR Vbeta21 clone that had previously been found in CML patients.

Total RNA was extracted from the cultured T cells with TRIzol reagent. 5' rapid amplification of cDNA ends (5'RACE) was used to amplify TCRbeta libraries from RNA. Before sequencing, Qubit, an Agilent instrument, and quantitative PCR were used to check library concentration and integrity. Qualified libraries were sequenced on Illumina HiSeq or MiSeq by a commercial service provider. As for the original processing: TCR sequences in each sample were identified using MiXCR version 1.8.2. To qualify, a clone needed a CDR3 longer than four amino acids, an in-frame nucleotide length, and no stop codon. A read containing the complete CDR3 structure was defined as an effective read. RT-PCR with 24 Vbeta primers, GeneScan spectratyping, and Sanger sequencing were used to validate the expanded clones. TCRdb passed the public sequencing reads through fastp at Q25 and MiXCR, retaining productive beta sequences. Identical CDR3 proteins give one entry, which carries the most common genes and DNA. These V and J calls are TCRdb output, not the study's own analysis. Across this sample there are roughly 10,000 distinct CDR3 sequences, with approximately 43% seen only once. The ten largest clones add up to about 30% of the sample.

CD3+ T cells were initially rested overnight at approximately 2.5 million cells/mL in RPMI 1640 lacking fetal bovine serum. CD3+ T cells were isolated from PBMCs with MACS immunomagnetic beads following the manufacturer's instructions. The CDR3 numbers 16 residues from cysteine through phenylalanine. CDR3 DNA only is kept here, 48 bases in frame from base 1. Based on the germline V gene, the CDR1 and CDR2 sequences are KGHDR and SFDVKD. Trimming removed 3 bases from V and 2 bases from J; the gene matches leave 4 bases unexplained. Results the study describes overall, beyond this receptor: Antigen specificity and function of the expanded clones were not tested directly and required further investigation. The four groups showed no significant differences in numbers of Vbeta genes (about 60), Jbeta genes (approximately 13), VDJ rearrangements, or unique CDR3s.

This clonotype was counted between two and nine times. No antigen is known for it. Per-base quality was not reported, and no clone a single base away is much larger than it. The rearrangement joined TRBV24-1 to TRBJ2-1, and TRBD2 matches 9 of the central bases. This TCR was recovered from a female donor in good health. Input material: CD3+ T cells sorted from blood and cultured. This receptor carries the CDR3 CATSDTSGYAYNEQFF. DNA sequence: TGTGCCACCAGTGATACTAGCGGGTACGCCTACAATGAGCAGTTCTTC.